Presented here are 24 T cell receptor beta chains from one specimen sequenced in a study of technical replicates of blood from several donors. Assay used: immunoSEQ multiplex PCR; TCRdb lists only in-frame clones, some missing. This repertoire shows approximately 100,000 clones, 90% to 97% found once; its top ten account for over 0.2%. The sequencing sample was made of T cells isolated from PBMCs. These TCRs come from a human donor in good health.

The gene calls are TRBV6-5 and TRBJ2-3, with TRBD2 as a possible D gene (5 bases). Between the trimmed V and J ends, which lost 5 bases and 0 bases, there was a span of 9 bases. The CDR3 sequence is 14 residues long. The V gene's germline CDR1 is MNHEY and CDR2 SVGAGI. DNA of the CDR3: TGTGCCAGCAGTAACCGGGGAAGCACAGATACGCAGTATTTT. This encodes CASSNRGSTDTQYF.

This chain uses TRBV6-5 with TRBJ2-7, with 7 positions matching TRBD1. The germline V gene encodes CDR1 MNHEY and CDR2 SVGAGI. The CDR3 length is 15 residues. The V segment lost 6 bases and the J segment 2 bases; nucleotides outside the gene matches: 10. This chain's CDR3 is CASSPGTDATYEQYF. CDR3 bases: TGTGCCAGCAGCCCCGGGACAGATGCGACCTACGAGCAGTACTTC.

The J gene is TRBJ1-3, the V gene TRBV2; D is perhaps TRBD1 (5 bases). Germline-derived CDR1 and CDR2 are SNHLY and FYNNEI. CDR3 length: 13 residues. Trimming removed 7 bases at V and 2 bases at J, with 9 bases between. The CDR3 region has the DNA TGTGCCAGCAAGGGGTCAGCTGGAAACACCATATATTTT. Its translation is CASKGSAGNTIYF.

This clone has just one count. The V gene is TRBV7-9, the J gene TRBJ1-2; no firm D call. V was clipped by 11 bases and J by 3 bases, with 10 bases between them. The CDR3 covers 11 residues. Germline V lookup: CDR1 SEHNR, CDR2 FQNEAQ (reference sequence). CDR3 in DNA: TGTGCCTCCCAGAGGGACTATGGCTACACCTTC. It specifies CASQRDYGYTF. Using reference TRBV7-9 and TRBJ1-2 for the parts outside the CDR3, the full variable domain is DTGVSQNPRHKITKRGQNVTFRCDPISEHNRLYWYRQTLGQGPEFLTYFQNEAQLEKSRLLSDRFSAERPKGSFSTLEIQRTEQGDSAMYLCASQRDYGYTFGSGTRLTVV.

V and J are TRBV5-4 and TRBJ2-7; TRBD1 agrees at 7 bases. Germline V gene data show CDR1 as SGHNT and CDR2 as YYREEE (reference sequence). V was pared by 1 base and J by 5 bases, with 6 bases of the junction left unmatched. The CDR3 consists of 14 residues. This chain's CDR3 is CASSLKDRTHEQYF. The CDR3 nucleotides are TGTGCCAGCAGCTTGAAGGACAGGACGCACGAGCAGTACTTC.

This rearrangement joins TRBV19 to TRBJ1-1; D uncertain. Germline V lookup: CDR1 LNHDA, CDR2 SQIVND (reference sequence). The CDR3 is made up of 15 amino acids. Trimming removed 0 bases from V and 0 bases from J, with 8 bases in between. For the CDR3, the DNA is TGTGCCAGTAGTATAGACGGGTTTATGAACACTGAAGCTTTCTTT. It specifies CASSIDGFMNTEAFF.

The chain uses TRBV19 and TRBJ2-3, with D perhaps matching TRBD2 (5 bases). Germline-derived CDR1 and CDR2 are LNHDA and SQIVND (reference sequence). V was shortened by 4 bases and J by 4 bases, with 27 bases between the two germline ends. The CDR3 contains 19 residues. The CDR3 protein is CASSKGKQPLARLSDTQYF. The CDR3 DNA reads as TGTGCCAGTAGTAAGGGCAAACAACCTCTAGCACGACTCTCAGATACGCAGTATTTT.

The chain links TRBV5-1 to TRBJ2-7; possibly TRBD1 for D (5 bases). Germline loops: CDR1 SGHRS, CDR2 YFSETQ. The V and J ends lost 4 bases and 3 bases respectively, with 8 bases between them. This CDR3 has 12 residues. This CDR3 reads CASSPTVYEQYF. The CDR3 region has the DNA TGCGCCAGCAGCCCGACAGTCTACGAGCAGTACTTC.

This clone was counted between two and nine times. The chain employs TRBV7-3 and TRBJ1-2; 7 positions agree with TRBD1. The germline V gene has CDR1 SGHTA and CDR2 FQGTGA. The CDR3 covers 17 residues. After removal of 4 bases from V and 0 bases from J, the junction contained 11 bases not matched to a gene. CDR3 sequence reads: CASSSSGNRGTNYGYTF. The CDR3 nucleotides read TGTGCCAGCAGCTCCTCTGGAAACAGGGGTACTAACTATGGCTACACCTTC.

The chain couples TRBV11-3 to TRBJ1-1; D is unclear. The CDR3 loop spans 13 amino acids. Germline CDR1 and CDR2: SGHNT and YENEEA. V was pared by 2 bases and J by 9 bases, with 13 bases between. DNA of the CDR3: TGTGCCAGCAGCTTAAATTTTGGGGAGAAAGCTTTCTTT. Encoded protein: CASSLNFGEKAFF.

This chain connects TRBV4-1 to TRBJ2-5; no reliable D call. The V end lost 3 bases, the J end lost 1 base, and 12 bases lay between the germline ends. CDR3 length: 15 residues. CDR1 is MGHRA, CDR2 YSYEKL, per germline. CDR3 DNA sequence: TGCGCCAGCAGCCACGAACAGAATCCCCAAGAGACCCAGTACTTC. Amino acid sequence: CASSHEQNPQETQYF.

The chain couples TRBV10-3 to TRBJ1-4; D is unresolved. In germline, CDR1 is ENHRY, CDR2 SYGVKD. V shed 7 bases and J shed 7 bases, with 16 bases lying between them. CDR3 length: 14 amino acids. The CDR3 protein is CAITPDTDPEKLFF. DNA of the CDR3: TGTGCCATCACCCCCGACACAGACCCTGAAAAACTGTTTTTT.

This chain uses TRBV6-6 with TRBJ1-1; possible D gene TRBD1, 5 bases. The CDR3 loop spans 13 amino acids. Germline lookup yields CDR1 MNHNY and CDR2 SVGAGI (reference sequence). The germline V and J ends were trimmed by 6 bases and 1 base, with 9 bases remaining between them. The CDR3 nucleotides are TGTGCCAGCAGCTTGGACACGAACACTGAAGCTTTCTTT. Translated, it gives CASSLDTNTEAFF.

CDR3 in DNA: TGTGCCAGCGGGACAATTGAAGCTTTCTTT. Its protein product is CASGTIEAFF. The J gene is TRBJ1-1, the V gene TRBV6-1, with D possibly TRBD1 on 6 matching bases. CDR1 is MNHNS, CDR2 SASEGT, per germline. The CDR3 has 10 amino acids. The V end was cut by 8 bases, the J end by 7 bases, with 8 bases between.

This clone came up once. The rearrangement links TRBV5-6 to TRBJ2-1, with 11 positions matching TRBD2. CDR1 is SGHDT and CDR2 is YYEEEE in the germline V gene. V gave up 2 bases and J gave up 9 bases; unmatched junction bases: 4. This CDR3 is built from 14 residues. CDR3 amino acids: CASSLLAGAGEQFF. CDR3 sequence (DNA): TGTGCCAGCAGCTTACTAGCGGGAGCCGGTGAGCAGTTCTTC.

CDR3 sequence reads: CASRGSRGTGDYGYTF. Here the CDR3 DNA reads TGTGCCAGCCGTGGGTCTCGCGGGACAGGGGACTATGGCTACACCTTC. This chain uses TRBV2 with TRBJ1-2; TRBD1 matches at 10 bases. J gave up 3 bases and V 8 bases, and 12 bases lay outside the gene matches. This CDR3 region has 16 residues. In germline, CDR1 is SNHLY, CDR2 FYNNEI.

The chain joins TRBV28 to TRBJ1-5; no firm D call. This CDR3 has 13 residues. Trimming stripped 9 bases from V and 3 bases from J, with 12 bases between. Germline CDR1 is MDHEN and CDR2 is SYDVKM. CDR3 region: CASRVGYNQPQHF. The DNA for the CDR3 is TGTGCCAGTCGGGTTGGGTACAATCAGCCCCAGCATTTT.

The V and J genes are TRBV7-9 and TRBJ2-5; D is perhaps TRBD2 (6 bases). Trimming cost V 1 base and J 0 bases, with 12 bases left between them. Germline V gene sequence: CDR1 SEHNR, CDR2 FQNEAQ (reference sequence). The CDR3 runs 16 residues. CDR3: CASSLVPSVYQETQYF. The CDR3 DNA reads TGTGCCAGCAGCTTAGTTCCTAGCGTATACCAAGAGACCCAGTACTTC.

V is TRBV2 and J is TRBJ2-2; D possibly corresponds to TRBD2 (5 bases). The germline gives CDR1 SNHLY, CDR2 FYNNEI. The V and J ends lost 0 bases and 2 bases respectively, with 10 bases between them. CDR3 length: 16 residues. CDR3 amino acids: CASSEAATTNTGELFF. CDR3 DNA: TGTGCCAGCAGTGAAGCAGCGACTACCAACACCGGGGAGCTGTTTTTT.

The chain links TRBV29-1 to TRBJ1-1; tentative D call: TRBD1 (6 bases). The CDR3 is 14 residues long. The germline V gene encodes CDR1 SQVTM and CDR2 ANQGSEA. V dropped 5 bases and J dropped 5 bases, with 18 bases sitting between them. The CDR3 region is CSVYRAGATTEAFF. CDR3 coding DNA: TGCAGCGTTTACAGGGCCGGGGCAACGACTGAAGCTTTCTTT.

The chain is built from TRBV4-1 and TRBJ2-1; 9 bases are a match to TRBD2. Germline values: CDR1 MGHRA, CDR2 YSYEKL. This CDR3 contains 17 residues. With 5 bases clipped from V and 0 bases from J, the junction kept 8 bases outside the gene matches. The CDR3 here is CASSKESSGSSYNEQFF. CDR3 DNA: TGCGCCAGCAGCAAGGAAAGTAGCGGGAGCTCCTACAATGAGCAGTTCTTC.

The DNA of the CDR3 is TGTGCCAGCAGTTCCTTGGACAGGTTAAGCTACGAGCAGTACTTC. It codes for CASSSLDRLSYEQYF. The rearrangement joins TRBV27 to TRBJ2-7; TRBD1 matches at 7 bases. Trimming took 4 bases from V and 3 from J; bases not matched to a gene: 9. CDR1 MNHEY and CDR2 SMNVEV come from the germline V gene (reference sequence). The CDR3 sequence is 15 residues long.

The chain has TRBV10-3 and TRBJ2-7; tentatively, D is TRBD2 (7 bases). The CDR3 contains 16 residues. With 0 bases removed from V and 3 bases from J, the gap between germline ends came to 15 bases. Germline lookup yields CDR1 ENHRY and CDR2 SYGVKD. For the CDR3, the DNA is TGTGCCATCAGTGAGTCGACTGCGGGGGCGAACTACGAGCAGTACTTC. Translating it yields CAISESTAGANYEQYF.

This chain links TRBV7-9 with TRBJ1-5; unclear D gene. CDR1 and CDR2 (germline): SEHNR, FQNEAQ (reference sequence). The V and J ends lost 1 base and 0 bases respectively, with 7 bases between them. This CDR3 is built from 15 residues. Here the CDR3 reads CASSLGFNSNQPQHF. In nucleotides, the CDR3 is TGTGCCAGCAGCTTAGGTTTCAATAGCAATCAGCCCCAGCATTTT.